This T cell receptor beta chain was retrieved from a study of shared clonotypes between healthy human individuals. General observations from the study: Relative to clonotypes present in all four donors, those not shared had lower generation probabilities. Compared with memory subsets, naive subsets generally had larger estimated richness.

Clones were read by immunoSEQ multiplex PCR, and TCRdb kept only the in-frame ones, dropping some. The sample records 640,000 or so clones, about three quarters being singletons. Remarks on this clone: The antigen is not known.

From germline, CDR1 is SGHAT and CDR2 FQNNGV. Unmatched junction bases numbered 10, after V lost 5 bases and J lost 6 bases. This CDR3 has 15 amino acids. The V and J genes are TRBV11-2 and TRBJ2-7; 10 bases map to TRBD2. Sequencing input: memory CD4+ T cells sorted from blood. Subset specified: CD45RA-negative fraction. The source of this sequence is a woman younger than 45 in good health. CDR3 sequence reads: CASSPSASGRSEQYF. The CDR3 region has the DNA TGTGCCAGCAGCCCCAGTGCTAGCGGGAGATCCGAGCAGTACTTC.